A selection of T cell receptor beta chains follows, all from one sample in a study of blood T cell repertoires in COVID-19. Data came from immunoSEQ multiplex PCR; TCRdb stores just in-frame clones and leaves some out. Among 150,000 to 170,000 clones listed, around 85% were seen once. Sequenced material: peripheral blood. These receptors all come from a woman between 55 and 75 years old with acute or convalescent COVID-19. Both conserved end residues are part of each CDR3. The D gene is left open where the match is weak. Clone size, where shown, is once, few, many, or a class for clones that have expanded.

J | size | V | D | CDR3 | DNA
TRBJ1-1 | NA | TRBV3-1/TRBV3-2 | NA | CASSQGGGGNTEAFF | TGTGCCAGCAGCCAAGGAGGCGGGGGGAACACTGAAGCTTTCTTT
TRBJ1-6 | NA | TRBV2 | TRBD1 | CASSLGDRSSYNSPLHF | TGTGCCAGCAGTCTTGGGGACAGGAGCTCCTATAATTCACCCCTCCACTTT
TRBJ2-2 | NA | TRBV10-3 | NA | CAISESSNTGELFF | TGTGCCATCAGTGAGTCATCAAACACCGGGGAGCTGTTTTTT
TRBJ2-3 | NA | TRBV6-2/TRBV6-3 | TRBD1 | CASSYARRGQGVLSSTDTQYF | TGTGCCAGCAGTTACGCCAGACGGGGACAGGGGGTCCTTTCTAGCACAGATACGCAGTATTTT
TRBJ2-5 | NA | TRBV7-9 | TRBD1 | CASSYPLQGHLRQETQYF | TGTGCCAGCAGCTACCCTCTACAGGGGCACCTTCGCCAAGAGACCCAGTACTTC
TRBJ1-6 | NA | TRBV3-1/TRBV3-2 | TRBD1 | CASSPQRTGTYNSPLHF | TGTGCCAGCAGCCCACAGAGGACAGGGACCTATAATTCACCCCTCCACTTT
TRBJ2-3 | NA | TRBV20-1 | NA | CSAGGTDTQYF | TGCAGTGCCGGGGGCACAGATACGCAGTATTTT
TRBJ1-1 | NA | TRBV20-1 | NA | CSASPKPEAFF | TGCAGTGCTAGTCCCAAGCCTGAAGCTTTCTTT
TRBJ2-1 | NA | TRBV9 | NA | CASSSRSTGGFWEQFF | TGTGCCAGCAGCTCTCGATCGACGGGGGGCTTTTGGGAGCAGTTCTTC
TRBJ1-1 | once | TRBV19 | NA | CASSLVGENTEAFF | TGTGCCAGTAGCCTCGTAGGGGAGAACACTGAAGCTTTCTTT
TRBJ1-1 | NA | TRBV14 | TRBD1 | CASSKGRGFSEAFF | TGTGCCAGCAGCAAGGGCAGGGGGTTCAGTGAAGCTTTCTTT
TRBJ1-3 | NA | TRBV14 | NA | CASSRQAGAGNTIYF | TGTGCCAGCAGCCGCCAGGCGGGGGCTGGAAACACCATATATTTT
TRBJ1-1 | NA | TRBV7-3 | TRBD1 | CASSSSPGQGAEAFF | TGTGCCAGCAGCAGTAGCCCGGGACAGGGTGCTGAAGCTTTCTTT
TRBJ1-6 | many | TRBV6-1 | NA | CASSDHQSLQGNSPLHF | TGTGCCAGCAGTGATCATCAATCGCTTCAGGGTAATTCACCCCTCCACTTT
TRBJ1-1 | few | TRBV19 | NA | CASKTTGSMNTEAFF | TGTGCCAGTAAAACGACAGGTTCTATGAACACTGAAGCTTTCTTT
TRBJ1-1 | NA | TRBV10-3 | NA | CAISDRPNTEAFF | TGTGCCATCAGTGACAGGCCGAACACTGAAGCTTTCTTT
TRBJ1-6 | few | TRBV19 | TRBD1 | CATNAGTEIYNSPLHF | TGTGCCACGAATGCCGGGACAGAAATCTATAATTCACCCCTCCACTTT
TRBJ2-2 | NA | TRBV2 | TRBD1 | CASTLMGQGSTGELFF | TGTGCCAGCACCTTGATGGGACAGGGAAGCACCGGGGAGCTGTTTTTT
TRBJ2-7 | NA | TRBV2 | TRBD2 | CASSESSGGPYEQYF | TGTGCCAGCAGTGAGTCTAGCGGGGGACCCTACGAGCAGTACTTC
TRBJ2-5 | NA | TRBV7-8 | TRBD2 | CASTSGGGQETQYF | TGTGCCAGCACCTCCGGCGGGGGACAAGAGACCCAGTACTTC
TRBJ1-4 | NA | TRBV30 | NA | CAWSNLEKLFF | TGTGCCTGGAGTAATCTAGAAAAACTGTTTTTT
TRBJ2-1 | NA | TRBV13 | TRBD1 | CASSLTGVPGDEQFF | TGTGCCAGCAGCTTAACAGGGGTCCCTGGGGATGAGCAGTTCTTC
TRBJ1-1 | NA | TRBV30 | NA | CAWTRAGTEAFF | TGTGCCTGGACCCGAGCTGGCACTGAAGCTTTCTTT
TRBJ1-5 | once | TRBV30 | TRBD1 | CAWSAMTGDQPQHF | TGTGCCTGGAGTGCCATGACAGGGGATCAGCCCCAGCATTTT
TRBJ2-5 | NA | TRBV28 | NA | CASSSSTETQYF | TGTGCCAGCAGTAGTTCTACAGAGACCCAGTACTTC
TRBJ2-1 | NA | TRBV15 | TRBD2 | CATSSPSGGADEQFF | TGTGCCACCAGCAGTCCTAGCGGGGGGGCAGATGAGCAGTTCTTC
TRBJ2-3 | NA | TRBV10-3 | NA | CAISGEFSSTDTQYF | TGTGCCATCAGCGGTGAGTTTTCTAGCACAGATACGCAGTATTTT
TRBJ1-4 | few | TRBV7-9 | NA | CASSSETVIGGKLFF | TGTGCCAGCAGCTCCGAGACAGTTATCGGCGGAAAACTGTTTTTT
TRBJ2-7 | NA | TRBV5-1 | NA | CASSLVPGYEQYF | TGCGCCAGCAGCTTGGTCCCGGGCTACGAGCAGTACTTC
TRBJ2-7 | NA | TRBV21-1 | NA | CASHLWGQDEQYF | TGTGCCAGCCATTTATGGGGGCAGGACGAGCAGTACTTC
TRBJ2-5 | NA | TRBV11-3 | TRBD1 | CASSSGQAGETQYF | TGTGCCAGCAGCTCGGGACAGGCGGGAGAGACCCAGTACTTC
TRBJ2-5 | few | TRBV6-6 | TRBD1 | CASSYSGTGEETQYF | TGTGCCAGCAGTTACTCCGGGACAGGAGAAGAGACCCAGTACTTC
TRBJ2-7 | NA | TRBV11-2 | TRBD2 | CASSFGLQRGGYEQYF | TGTGCCAGCAGCTTCGGACTACAGCGGGGGGGTTACGAGCAGTACTTC
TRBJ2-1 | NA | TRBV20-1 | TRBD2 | CSARSGYEQFF | TGCAGTGCTCGTAGCGGGTATGAGCAGTTCTTC
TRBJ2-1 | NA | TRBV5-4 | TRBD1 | CASSLVKLAGQGNEQFF | TGTGCCAGCAGCTTGGTAAAATTGGCGGGACAGGGCAATGAGCAGTTCTTC
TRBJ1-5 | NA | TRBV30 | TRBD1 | CAWKQGALDNQPQHF | TGTGCCTGGAAACAGGGGGCTTTGGACAATCAGCCCCAGCATTTT
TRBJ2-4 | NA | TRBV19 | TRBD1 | CASNMGQYKNIQYF | TGTGCCAGTAACATGGGACAGTACAAAAACATTCAGTACTTC
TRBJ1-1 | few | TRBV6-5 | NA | CASRLTGILNAEAFF | TGTGCCAGCAGGCTTACAGGGATTCTAAACGCTGAAGCTTTCTTT
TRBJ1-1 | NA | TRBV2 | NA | CASSVRVSAQAFF | TGTGCCAGCAGTGTCAGGGTATCGGCCCAAGCTTTCTTT
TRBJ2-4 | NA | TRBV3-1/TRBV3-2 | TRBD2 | CASSPTSGVAKNIQYF | TGTGCCAGCAGTCCTACTAGCGGGGTAGCCAAAAACATTCAGTACTTC
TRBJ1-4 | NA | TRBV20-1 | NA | CSASVGGTATNEKLFF | TGCAGTGCTAGTGTCGGAGGGACTGCAACTAATGAAAAACTGTTTTTT
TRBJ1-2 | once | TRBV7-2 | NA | CASRQTSTVRANYGYTF | TGTGCCAGCAGGCAAACCTCGACAGTTCGGGCCAACTATGGCTACACCTTC
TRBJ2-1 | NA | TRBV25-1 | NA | CASSLPGARDEQFF | TGTGCCAGCAGTCTACCAGGGGCGAGGGATGAGCAGTTCTTC
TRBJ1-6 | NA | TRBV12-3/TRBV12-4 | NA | CASSPGWVSPLHF | TGTGCCAGCAGCCCGGGGTGGGTTTCACCCCTCCACTTT
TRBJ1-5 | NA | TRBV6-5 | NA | CASRRRDNQPQHF | TGTGCCAGCAGGCGACGGGACAATCAGCCCCAGCATTTT
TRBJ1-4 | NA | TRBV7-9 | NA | CASSYDTGLNEKLFF | TGTGCCAGCAGCTACGACACAGGGCTTAATGAAAAACTGTTTTTT